This TCR beta chain appears in the sequencing data of a study of T cells in women clearing cervical HPV infection. For this clone: The read ends 3 residues early relative to the CDR3; the germline J gene fills the gap.

The germline V gene encodes CDR1 SGHRS and CDR2 YFSETQ. The CDR3 has 12 residues. TCRdb keeps only in-frame clones here, not all; method: immunoSEQ multiplex PCR. The ten most abundant clones cover less than 6.5% of a sample with about 20,000 clones. This TCR was recovered from a woman between 18 and 70 years old with a cervical HPV16 infection that either progressed to CIN3+ or cleared (not recorded which). The rearrangement joins TRBV5-1 to TRBJ1-4, with D perhaps matching TRBD1 (5 bases). Sequencing input: blood buffy coat. This CDR3 reads CASSEGNSPLFF. CDR3 DNA (partial): TGCGCCAGCAGCGAGGGGAATTCACCA.